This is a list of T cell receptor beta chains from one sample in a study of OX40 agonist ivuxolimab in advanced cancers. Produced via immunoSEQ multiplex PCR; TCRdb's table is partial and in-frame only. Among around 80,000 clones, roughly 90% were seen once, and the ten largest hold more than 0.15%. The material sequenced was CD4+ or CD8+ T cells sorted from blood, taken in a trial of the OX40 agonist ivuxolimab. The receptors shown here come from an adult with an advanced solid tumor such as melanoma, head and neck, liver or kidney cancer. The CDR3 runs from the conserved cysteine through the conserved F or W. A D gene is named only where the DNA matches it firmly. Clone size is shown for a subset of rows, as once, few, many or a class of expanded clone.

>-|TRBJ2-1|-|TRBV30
TGTGCCTGGAGTGTTCAGTTCGCGGGGGCGCGTATCTTAGGTGAGCAGTTCTTC
CAWSVQFAGARILGEQFF
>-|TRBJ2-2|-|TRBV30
TGTGCCTGGGCTAGTACAGGGTTTACCGGGGAGCTGTTTTTT
CAWASTGFTGELFF
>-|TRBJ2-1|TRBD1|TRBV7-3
TGTGCCAGCAGCTTAATTCGGGGGACAGGGGGCGTAAAGGAGCAGTTCTTC
CASSLIRGTGGVKEQFF
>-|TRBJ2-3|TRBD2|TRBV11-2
TGTGCCAGCAGCCTGCAAGGGAGCGGGGGGAGCACAGATACGCAGTATTTT
CASSLQGSGGSTDTQYF
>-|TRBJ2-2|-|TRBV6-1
TGTGCCAGCGGACACCCTACCGGGGAGCCGTTTTTT
CASGHPTGEPFF
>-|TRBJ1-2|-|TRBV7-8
TGTGCCAGCAGCTTAGCGCGGCCAGGGTCTAACTATGGCTACACCTTC
CASSLARPGSNYGYTF
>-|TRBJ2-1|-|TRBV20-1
TGCAGTGCCCCCGGTCGATTTGAGCAGTTCTTC
CSAPGRFEQFF
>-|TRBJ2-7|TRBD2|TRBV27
TGTGCCAGCAGTTTATTCGGACTAGCGGGGACCAGCTCCTACGAGCAGTACTTC
CASSLFGLAGTSSYEQYF
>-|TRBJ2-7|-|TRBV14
TGTGCCAGCAGCCAAGTGACTACTCGCGAGCAGTACTTC
CASSQVTTREQYF
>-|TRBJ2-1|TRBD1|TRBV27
TGTGCCAGCGCGGCAAGGGGGCGACCCTACAATGAGCAGTTCTTC
CASAARGRPYNEQFF
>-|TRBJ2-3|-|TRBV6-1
TGTGCCAGCAGGGACGACGGTACGCAGTATTTT
CASRDDGTQYF
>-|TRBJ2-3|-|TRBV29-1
TGCAGCGTTGATCGGGGGACAGATACGCAGTATTTT
CSVDRGTDTQYF
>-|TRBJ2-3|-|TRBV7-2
TGTGCCAGCAGTCCCGGAGCCGCCTCAGATACGCAGTATTTT
CASSPGAASDTQYF
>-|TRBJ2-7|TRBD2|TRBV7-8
TGTGCCAGCAGCCTTAGCGGGGGGACAAGTCCGAGCTCCTACGAGCAGTACTTC
CASSLSGGTSPSSYEQYF
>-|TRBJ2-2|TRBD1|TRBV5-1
TGCGCCAGCAGCTCGGGGACAGGGTTTTCTTTCACCGGGGAGCTGTTTTTT
CASSSGTGFSFTGELFF
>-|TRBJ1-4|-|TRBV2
TGTGCCAGCAGTGGGTGGGATTGGTCTAATGAAAAACTGTTTTTT
CASSGWDWSNEKLFF
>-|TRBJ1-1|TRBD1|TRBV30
TGTGCCTGGAGCACCACAGGGGGCACTGAAGCTTTCTTT
CAWSTTGGTEAFF
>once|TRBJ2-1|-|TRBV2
TGTGCCAGCAGTGGACAGGCCGCGGCGGTCAATGAGCAGTTCTTC
CASSGQAAAVNEQFF
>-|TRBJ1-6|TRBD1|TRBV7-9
TGTGCCAGCAGCTCCACAGGGGGAAGTTCACCCCTCCACTTT
CASSSTGGSSPLHF
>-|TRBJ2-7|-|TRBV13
TGTGCCAGCAGAAGATTGGGGGGCTTCTACGAGCAGTACTTC
CASRRLGGFYEQYF
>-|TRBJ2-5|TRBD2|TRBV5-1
TGCGCCAGCAGCGGGACTAGCGGGAGTATCGAGACCCAGTACTTC
CASSGTSGSIETQYF
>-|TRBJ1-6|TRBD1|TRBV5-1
TGCGCCAGCAGTAGAGGACAGGGGGGTGGCTATAATTCACCCCTCCACTTT
CASSRGQGGGYNSPLHF
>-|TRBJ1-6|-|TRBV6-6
TGTGCCAGCAGTCCCATCTTGGGGTTGAATAATTCACCCCTCCACTTT
CASSPILGLNNSPLHF
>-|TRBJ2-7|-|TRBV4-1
TGCGCCAGCAGCCAAACCTTAGGGACCTACGAGCAGTACTTC
CASSQTLGTYEQYF
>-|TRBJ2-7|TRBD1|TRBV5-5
TGTGCCAGCAGCTTGGGAGGAGGACAGGGCTCCTACGAGCAGTACTTC
CASSLGGGQGSYEQYF
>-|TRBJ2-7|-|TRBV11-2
TGTGCCAGCAGCTTAGGGGGCAAACAGATCTCCTACGAGCAGTACTTC
CASSLGGKQISYEQYF
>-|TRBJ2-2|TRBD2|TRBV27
TGTGCCAGCAGTTTCCTTACTAGCGTCGCCGGGGAGCTGTTTTTT
CASSFLTSVAGELFF
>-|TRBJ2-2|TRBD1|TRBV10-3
TGTGCCATCAGTGAACTATGGGACAGACCTGCGAACACCGGGGAGCTGTTTTTT
CAISELWDRPANTGELFF
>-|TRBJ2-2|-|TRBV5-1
TGCGCCAGCAGCTTGGACGGGGGCACCGGGGAGCTGTTTTTT
CASSLDGGTGELFF
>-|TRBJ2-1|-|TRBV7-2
TGTGCCAGCAGCTTAGTTCAAGATGTCGATGAGCAGTTCTTC
CASSLVQDVDEQFF
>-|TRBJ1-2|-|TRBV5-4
TGTGCCAGCAGCTCGCAACAGGCGCTATATGGCTACACCTTC
CASSSQQALYGYTF
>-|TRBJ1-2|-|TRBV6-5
TGTGCCAGCAGACCTACCTTTGCAGGGGTTGGCTACACCTTC
CASRPTFAGVGYTF
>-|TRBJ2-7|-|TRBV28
TGTGCCAGCAAAATAGGGGGGGCCTACGAGCAGTACTTC
CASKIGGAYEQYF
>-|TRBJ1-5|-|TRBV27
TGTGCCAGCAGTCCCCTCCGCGGGAGTAGCAATCAGCCCCAGCATTTT
CASSPLRGSSNQPQHF
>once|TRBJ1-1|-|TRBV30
TGTGCCTGGAGCCCCTACACTGAAGCTTTCTTT
CAWSPYTEAFF
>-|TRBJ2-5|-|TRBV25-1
TGTGCCAGCAGTGCTGGGTCGGGGGCCTTCCAAGAGACCCAGTACTTC
CASSAGSGAFQETQYF
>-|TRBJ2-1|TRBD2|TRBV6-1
TGTGCCAGCAGTGCCACCGGGACTAGCGGGAGCCGTGAGCAGTTCTTC
CASSATGTSGSREQFF